Detailed here is one T cell receptor (beta chain). Which antigen it targets is not known. One base away there is no much larger clone; base qualities are not given. These data are taken from a study of technical replicates of blood from a handful of donors (dated by TCRdb to the late 2010s). To prepare the library, the immunoSEQ multiplex PCR assay was applied. TCRdb's version of the immuneACCESS table is confined to in-frame rearrangements and falls short of the full clone set. An unresolved V gene accounts for under half of the shortfall where checked; the remainder is of unknown origin. The sample has about 58,000 clones on record, about 94% of them singletons. Clones ranked in the top ten supply about 3% of the sample. Including cysteine and phenylalanine, the CDR3 has 19 amino acids. Solely the CDR3 DNA is kept, with 57 bases framed from the first base. CDR1 and CDR2 were assigned from the germline V gene as MGHRA and YSYEKL. Trimming at the junction amounts to 1 base on V and 8 bases on J, and the germline ends lie 29 bases apart.

The sequence was obtained from a human donor in good health. Some clones in this sample may be carry-over from other donors' samples. Sequenced input: PBMCs. In this chain, TRBV4-1 is recombined with TRBJ1-2; no D segment can be confidently identified. The sequenced DNA is TGCGCCAGCAGCCAAGTTTGGGGAGATAGGACGGAGACTTTTAGCGGCTACACCTTC. It codes for CASSQVWGDRTETFSGYTF.